The rows below give T cell receptor beta chains drawn from one sample of a study of blood T cell repertoires in COVID-19. Using immunoSEQ multiplex PCR, the repertoire was profiled, and TCRdb retains in-frame clones only, with some absent. The data contain 56,000 or so clones, approximately 89% of them singletons. Sequencing used peripheral blood. These receptors were obtained from an older woman with COVID-19, enrolled during active disease. CDR3s include the opening cysteine and the closing phenylalanine or tryptophan. Each record gives: CDR3 DNA, CDR3 protein, clone size, D gene, V gene, J gene. D genes are given only for firm matches. Size is omitted from some rows. Given values are once, few, many or a class for expanded clones.

TGTGCCAGCAGCTTCGGCGGGAGACTCTCCTACGAGCAGTACTTC	CASSFGGRLSYEQYF	.	TRBD2	TRBV7-2	TRBJ2-7
TGTGCCAGCAGCTTGGGGGGCACCTCCTACGAGCAGTACTTC	CASSLGGTSYEQYF	.	.	TRBV5-6	TRBJ2-7
TGTGCCAGCAGCTTGTTTAGCGGGAGTGGGTCGGGAGGCTACGAGCAGTACTTC	CASSLFSGSGSGGYEQYF	.	TRBD2	TRBV5-4	TRBJ2-7
TGCGCCAGCAGCTCCGGAGTGGAGTCTGAAGCTTTCTTT	CASSSGVESEAFF	.	.	TRBV5-1	TRBJ1-1
TGTGCCAGTAGGGTGACAGATAGCAATCAGCCCCAGCATTTT	CASRVTDSNQPQHF	once	.	TRBV19	TRBJ1-5
TGTGCCAGTAGGGACAGGCCGGGAAGCACAGATACGCAGTATTTT	CASRDRPGSTDTQYF	.	TRBD1	TRBV19	TRBJ2-3
TGTGCCAGCAGCCCCCGGAGACAGGGGGCCGGGGAGCTGTTTTTT	CASSPRRQGAGELFF	once	TRBD1	TRBV5-8	TRBJ2-2
TGTGCCAGCAGTGGGACAGCGAACACTGAAGCTTTCTTT	CASSGTANTEAFF	.	TRBD1	TRBV27	TRBJ1-1
TGTGCCAGCAGACGTACAGGGAGTTCCCTCTATGGCTACACCTTC	CASRRTGSSLYGYTF	.	.	TRBV28	TRBJ1-2
TGTGCCAGCAGTCCCCTCGGACAGGGCTTGAACACTGAAGCTTTCTTT	CASSPLGQGLNTEAFF	.	TRBD1	TRBV28	TRBJ1-1
TGTGCCAGCAGTGCCCCTAGCGCAGATACGCAGTATTTT	CASSAPSADTQYF	.	.	TRBV2	TRBJ2-3
TGTGCCAGCAGCGTAGTAGGAGCCGACGGGGAGCTGTTTTTT	CASSVVGADGELFF	.	.	TRBV9	TRBJ2-2
TGTGCCATCAGTGAGTCCGACAGATATGGCTACACCTTC	CAISESDRYGYTF	.	.	TRBV10-3	TRBJ1-2